The 14 T cell receptor beta chains in this list originate from one sample, sequenced in a study of PD-L1 blockade in urothelial cancer. Here immunoSEQ multiplex PCR was the method, and the copy in TCRdb shows in-frame clones only, minus some. The table records around 80,000 clones, about 91% of them present only once. Specified time point: peripheral blood 6 weeks after treatment start. The specimen was PBMCs, collected around atezolizumab (anti-PD-L1) treatment. The source is a woman over 75 with urothelial cancer.

On this clone: The DNA is left out, because the CDR3 cannot be placed on it with certainty; the CDR3 is given as TCRdb lists it. The chain has TRBV27 and TRBJ1-2; the table gives TRBD1 as D, unverified against the DNA. CDR1 and CDR2 (germline): MNHEY, SMNVEV (reference sequence). The CDR3 numbers 15 amino acids, ends counted. The CDR3 is CASSSSTGPNYGYTF.

The chain combines TRBV19 with TRBJ1-5, with D perhaps matching TRBD1 (6 bases). Germline V gene lookup returns CDR1 LNHDA and CDR2 SQIVND (reference sequence). Trimming cost V 5 bases and J 0 bases, with 14 bases left between them. This CDR3 spans 16 amino acids. DNA of the CDR3: TGTGCCAGTAGTCTAAAGGGGGACGGTAGCAATCAGCCCCAGCATTTT. Protein: CASSLKGDGSNQPQHF.

The rearrangement joins TRBV11-3 to TRBJ2-3; TRBD2 matches at 14 bases. The CDR3 is 17 amino acids. From germline, CDR1 is SGHNT and CDR2 YENEEA. Germline trimming cut 1 base from V and 0 bases from J; bases unmatched to any gene: 0. CDR3 DNA sequence: TGTGCCAGCAGCTTAGGACTAGCGGGAGGGAGCACAGATACGCAGTATTTT. This sequence encodes CASSLGLAGGSTDTQYF.

This chain connects TRBV19 to TRBJ1-2; the match to TRBD1 covers 10 bases. The germline CDR1 and CDR2 sequences are LNHDA and SQIVND (reference sequence). This CDR3 is 17 amino acids long. V gave up 3 bases and J gave up 2 bases; unmatched junction bases: 9. This CDR3 is CASSMATGGSWNYGYTF. The CDR3 bases are TGTGCCAGTAGTATGGCGACAGGGGGCTCTTGGAACTATGGCTACACCTTC.

V gene TRBV7-9 combines with J gene TRBJ2-1, with 11 bases aligning to TRBD2. V lost 5 bases and J lost 4; bases outside the gene matches: 7. The germline V gene has CDR1 SEHNR and CDR2 FQNEAQ (reference sequence). This CDR3 comprises 16 residues. CDR3 region: CASSRQLAGDYNEQFF. The CDR3 bases are TGTGCCAGCAGCCGCCAACTAGCGGGAGATTACAATGAGCAGTTCTTC.

The chain recombines TRBV28 with TRBJ1-1; unclear D gene. CDR3 length equals 18 residues. Trimming cost V 2 bases and J 3 bases, with 22 bases left between them. Germline V gene sequence: CDR1 MDHEN, CDR2 SYDVKM. The CDR3 loop is CASSLPIGRPGRDTEAFF. In nucleotides, the CDR3 is TGTGCCAGCAGTTTACCAATAGGCAGGCCGGGGAGGGACACTGAAGCTTTCTTT.

The chain carries TRBV7-9 and TRBJ1-2; D is unresolved. V dropped 5 bases and J dropped 4 bases, with 8 bases sitting between them. Germline V gene sequence: CDR1 SEHNR, CDR2 FQNEAQ (reference sequence). The CDR3 has 12 amino acids. The CDR3, as DNA: TGTGCCAGCAGCCCAGATGGCTATGGCTACACCTTC. As protein: CASSPDGYGYTF.

V and J are TRBV7-3 and TRBJ2-3, with 9 bases aligning to TRBD1. This CDR3 comprises 16 residues. Germline V gene sequence: CDR1 SGHTA, CDR2 FQGTGA. J gave up 4 bases and V 5 bases, and 10 bases lay outside the gene matches. CDR3 sequence: CASSPHRHRGPDTQYF. The CDR3 coding sequence is TGTGCCAGCAGCCCCCACCGGCACAGGGGGCCAGATACGCAGTATTTT.

The rearrangement joins TRBV7-6 to TRBJ2-2; 7 positions agree with TRBD2. In germline, CDR1 is SGHVS, CDR2 FNYEAQ. V was pared by 5 bases and J by 7 bases, with 4 bases of the junction left unmatched. CDR3 size: 13 residues. In nucleotides, the CDR3 is TGTGCCAGCAGCCAAACGGGGGGCGGGGAGCTGTTTTTT. Its protein product is CASSQTGGGELFF.

The chain employs TRBV9 and TRBJ2-1, with 9 bases aligning to TRBD2. Trimming at V came to 3 bases and at J to 9 bases, leaving 16 bases not matched to a gene. Germline V gives CDR1 SGDLS, CDR2 YYNGEE. The CDR3 covers 17 residues. CDR3 residues: CASSASQGGTSWGEQFF. CDR3 in DNA: TGTGCCAGCAGCGCCTCTCAGGGGGGGACTAGCTGGGGTGAGCAGTTCTTC.

This clone was seen a single time. The rearrangement joins TRBV28 to TRBJ2-7; 9 bases are a match to TRBD2. Germline CDR1 MDHEN, CDR2 SYDVKM. Trimming took 6 bases from V and 0 from J; bases not matched to a gene: 9. CDR3 length: 16 amino acids. CDR3: CASSRGGGAYSYEQYF. The CDR3 DNA sequence: TGTGCCAGCAGCCGGGGCGGGGGGGCTTACTCCTACGAGCAGTACTTC.

The chain couples TRBV18 to TRBJ2-3; D is uncertain. V was shortened by 2 bases and J by 0 bases, with 12 bases between the two germline ends. This CDR3 has 16 residues. CDR1 and CDR2 from the germline V gene are KGHSH and LQKENI. CDR3 residues: CASSPSTRASTDTQYF. CDR3 bases: TGTGCCAGCTCACCATCGACAAGAGCTAGCACAGATACGCAGTATTTT. The variable domain in full, completed from reference TRBV18 and TRBJ2-3, reads NAGVMQNPRHLVRRRGQEARLRCSPMKGHSHVYWYRQLPEEGLKFMVYLQKENIIDESGMPKERFSAEFPKEGPSILRIQQVVRGDSAAYFCASSPSTRASTDTQYFGPGTRLTVL.

The rearrangement joins TRBV28 to TRBJ1-5, with 7 positions matching TRBD1. From germline, CDR1 is MDHEN and CDR2 SYDVKM. The length of the CDR3 is 14 residues. V was pared by 10 bases and J by 7 bases, with 13 bases of the junction left unmatched. CDR3 region: CATRQGGPVQPQHF. The CDR3 bases are TGTGCCACCCGACAGGGTGGCCCGGTCCAGCCCCAGCATTTT.

The chain uses TRBV6-5 and TRBJ1-1, with D unclear. V was clipped by 5 bases and J by 4 bases, with 11 bases between them. The CDR3 consists of 13 residues. Germline CDR1 MNHEY, CDR2 SVGAGI. The CDR3 DNA sequence: TGTGCCAGCAGTAAAACCTTGAGCACTGAAGCTTTCTTT. This sequence encodes CASSKTLSTEAFF.